These 13 T cell receptor beta chains were all obtained from the same sample, sequenced in a study of blood T cell repertoires in COVID-19 (dated by TCRdb to the early 2020s). Library creation used the immunoSEQ multiplex PCR assay. Not all clones reach the TCRdb copy of this immuneACCESS table, which keeps in-frame sequences only. Checked studies attribute under half of the gap to unresolved V genes and leave the rest unexplained. The sample data list about 150,000 clones, and roughly 80% of these were observed just once. Roughly 1.5% of the sample is taken by the ten largest. The source material was peripheral blood. The receptors come from a man older than 75 with acute or convalescent COVID-19.

The rearrangement uses TRBV6-5 and TRBJ1-5; D possibly corresponds to TRBD1 (6 bases). Germline CDR1 and CDR2: MNHEY and SVGAGI. The CDR3 is 13 residues long. V was cut by 10 bases and J by 2 bases, with 12 bases left in between. In DNA, the CDR3 is TGTGCCACCCGAACAGGGCGCAATCAGCCCCAGCATTTT. Amino acid sequence: CATRTGRNQPQHF.

The genes are TRBV15 and TRBJ2-3; D perhaps matches TRBD2 (6 bases). V was pared by 1 base and J by 0 bases, with 8 bases between. The CDR3 totals 15 residues. Germline CDR1 and CDR2: LNHNV and YYDKDF (reference sequence). The CDR3 DNA is TGTGCCACCAGCAGAGTCGGGAGTAGCACAGATACGCAGTATTTT. Its translation is CATSRVGSSTDTQYF.

The V gene is TRBV3-1 (or the pseudogene TRBV3-2), the J gene TRBJ2-4; no firm D call. V was clipped by 4 bases and J by 0 bases, with 10 bases between them. The germline CDR1 and CDR2 sequences are LGHDT and YNNKEL (reference sequence). There are 15 residues in the CDR3. CDR3 in DNA: TGTGCCAGCAGCCCAGATGTCCGAGCCAAAAACATTCAGTACTTC. Translation: CASSPDVRAKNIQYF.

The V gene is TRBV5-5, the J gene TRBJ2-3; 12 bases agree with TRBD2. V shed 2 bases and J 4 bases; nucleotides not matched to a gene: 5. Germline assignment: CDR1 SGHKS and CDR2 YYEKEE (reference sequence). The CDR3 has 16 residues. CDR3: CASSFTSGGRPDTQYF. In nucleotides, the CDR3 is TGTGCCAGCAGCTTTACTAGCGGGGGGCGTCCAGATACGCAGTATTTT.

This clone was counted only a few times. The chain uses TRBV7-6 and TRBJ1-1; no clear D gene. From germline, CDR1 is SGHVS and CDR2 FNYEAQ. Trimming removed 4 bases from V and 3 bases from J, with 9 bases in between. This CDR3 comprises 13 residues. CDR3 residues: CASSSQFYTEAFF. CDR3 DNA sequence: TGTGCCAGCAGCTCACAGTTTTACACTGAAGCTTTCTTT.

This clone was found once. This rearrangement joins TRBV14 to TRBJ2-5; 7 bases line up with TRBD1. Germline V gene sequence: CDR1 SGHDN, CDR2 FVKESK. J was trimmed by 4 bases and V by 3 bases; bases with no gene match: 8. This CDR3 contains 15 residues. This CDR3 is CASSQPQGIRETQYF. In nucleotides, the CDR3 is TGTGCCAGCAGCCAGCCACAGGGGATACGAGAGACCCAGTACTTC. The full variable domain, in which reference TRBV14 and TRBJ2-5 provide the parts outside the CDR3, is EAGVTQFPSHSVIEKGQTVTLRCDPISGHDNLYWYRRVMGKEIKFLLHFVKESKQDESGMPNNRFLAERTGGTYSTLKVQPAELEDSGVYFCASSQPQGIRETQYFGPGTRLLVL.

The chain recombines TRBV19 with TRBJ2-2; weak D call: TRBD1 (5 bases). This CDR3 spans 15 amino acids. The germline V gene has CDR1 LNHDA and CDR2 SQIVND (reference sequence). V lost 5 bases and J 1 base, leaving 11 bases between the germline ends. The CDR3 spells CASSPRQGNTGELFF. The CDR3, as DNA: TGTGCCAGTAGTCCCCGGCAGGGGAACACCGGGGAGCTGTTTTTT.

V is TRBV28 and J is TRBJ1-5, with a tentative D call TRBD1 (5 bases). The V end was cut by 0 bases, the J end by 4 bases, with 10 bases between. CDR3 length equals 15 residues. CDR1 is MDHEN, CDR2 SYDVKM, per germline. The DNA of the CDR3 is TGTGCCAGCAGTTTATGGGCAGGGCGGAATCAGCCCCAGCATTTT. Translated: CASSLWAGRNQPQHF.

The chain combines TRBV5-1 with TRBJ1-4; D is perhaps TRBD1 (5 bases). The CDR3 has 15 amino acids. V dropped 4 bases and J dropped 7 bases, with 17 bases sitting between them. Germline V CDR1 and CDR2: SGHRS, YFSETQ. CDR3 protein: CASSDPGTTGEKLFF. CDR3 bases: TGCGCCAGCAGCGACCCCGGGACTACTGGTGAAAAACTGTTTTTT.

The V call is TRBV10-1, the J call TRBJ2-7, with D perhaps TRBD2 (5 bases). The CDR3 is 12 amino acids. The V gene's germline CDR1 is WNHNN and CDR2 SYGVQD (reference sequence). V lost 4 bases, J lost 7 bases, and 11 bases lay in between. The CDR3 region has the DNA TGCGCCAGCAGTGGCCCCGGAGGAGAGCAGTACGTC. Protein sequence: CASSGPGGEQYV.

The V and J genes are TRBV29-1 and TRBJ2-6; D may be TRBD1 (6 bases). This CDR3 contains 14 residues. Trimming took 4 bases from V and 2 from J, leaving 9 bases between them. Per the germline V gene, CDR1 is SQVTM and CDR2 is ANQGSEA. For the CDR3, the DNA is TGCAGCGTTGCCCCAGGGGCTGGGGCCAACGTCCTGACTTTC. Translation: CSVAPGAGANVLTF.

The chain couples TRBV6-5 to TRBJ2-2; weak D call: TRBD1 (6 bases). From germline, CDR1 is MNHEY and CDR2 SVGAGI. V dropped 8 bases and J dropped 4 bases, with 14 bases sitting between them. The CDR3 runs 14 residues. CDR3 in amino acids: CASGFSGATGELFF. The CDR3, as DNA: TGTGCCAGCGGATTCTCAGGGGCCACCGGGGAGCTGTTTTTT.

The CDR3 nucleotides are TGTGCCAGCAGTTTCCGGGACAGGGGGTACAATCAGCCCCAGCATTTT. Translation: CASSFRDRGYNQPQHF. The chain couples TRBV6-6 to TRBJ1-5; TRBD1 aligns across 11 bases. CDR1 is MNHNY, CDR2 SVGAGI, per germline (reference sequence). This CDR3 spans 16 amino acids. J gave up 3 bases and V 4 bases, and 5 bases lay outside the gene matches.